Here is one T cell receptor (beta chain) with its context. Its antigen is not known. This entry comes from a study of cytomegalovirus exposure and HLA in healthy donors. The validation cohort, a group of over a hundred subjects, included the donors and was separate from the roughly 600-subject first cohort. The germline gives CDR1 MDHEN, CDR2 SYDVKM. The ends were cut back, 5 bases at V and 6 bases at J, with 13 bases in the middle. The CDR3 covers 13 residues. Profiled with immunoSEQ multiplex PCR; TCRdb holds only in-frame clones, not every one. The top ten hold approximately 1.5% of the sample, which has around 70,000 clones, approximately 95% seen once. Overall study results and limits: CMV antigen specificity of a few CMV-associated chains was confirmed in vitro. The study designated 150 to 200 TCR beta chains cytomegalovirus-associated.

Sequencing was done on a sample of PBMCs. The source is a young man in good health and CMV-seropositive. The V and J genes are TRBV28 and TRBJ1-1, with D maybe TRBD1 (6 bases). The CDR3 here is CASSQRGQSEAFF. DNA of the CDR3: TGTGCCAGCAGTCAGCGTGGACAGTCTGAAGCTTTCTTT.